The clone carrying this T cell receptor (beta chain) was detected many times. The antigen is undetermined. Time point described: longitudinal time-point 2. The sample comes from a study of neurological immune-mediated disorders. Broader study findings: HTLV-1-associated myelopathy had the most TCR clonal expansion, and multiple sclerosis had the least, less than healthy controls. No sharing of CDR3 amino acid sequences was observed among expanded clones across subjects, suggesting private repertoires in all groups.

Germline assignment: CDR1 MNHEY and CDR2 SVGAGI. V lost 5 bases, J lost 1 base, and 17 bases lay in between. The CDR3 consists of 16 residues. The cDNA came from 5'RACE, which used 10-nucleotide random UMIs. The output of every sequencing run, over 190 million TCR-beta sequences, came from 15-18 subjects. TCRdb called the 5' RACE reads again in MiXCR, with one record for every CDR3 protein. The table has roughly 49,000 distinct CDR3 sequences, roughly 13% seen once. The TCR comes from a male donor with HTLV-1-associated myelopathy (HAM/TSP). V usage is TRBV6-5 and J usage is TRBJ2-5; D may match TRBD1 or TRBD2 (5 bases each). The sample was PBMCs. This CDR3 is CASSTQWGPGQETQYF. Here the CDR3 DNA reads TGTGCCAGCAGTACCCAATGGGGACCCGGCCAAGAGACCCAGTACTTC.